Shown below are 30 T cell receptor beta chains from a single sample sequenced in a study of cytomegalovirus exposure and HLA in healthy donors. The study ran its PCR with 60 Vbeta and 13 Jbeta primers. TCRdb keeps only in-frame clones here, not all; method: immunoSEQ multiplex PCR. The table has roughly 160,000 clones, about four fifths seen once; the top ten hold around 0.96%. Source material: PBMCs. These receptors all come from a man aged 25-40 years in good health and CMV-seronegative.

The V and J genes are TRBV7-6 and TRBJ1-1; D uncertain. Germline values: CDR1 SGHVS, CDR2 FNYEAQ. The CDR3 is 17 amino acids. V dropped 2 bases and J dropped 6 bases, with 22 bases sitting between them. In DNA form, the CDR3 reads TGTGCCAGCAGCTTAAAAGCAGGAGGTGGTTATAATGCTGAAGCTTTCTTT. It codes for CASSLKAGGGYNAEAFF.

The chain combines TRBV7-2 with TRBJ2-5; 9 bases map to TRBD2. This CDR3 has 15 residues. The germline V gene has CDR1 SGHTA and CDR2 FQGNSA. J gave up 4 bases and V 4 bases, and 7 bases lay outside the gene matches. CDR3 amino acids: CASSSPGGRVETQYF. The CDR3 DNA follows: TGTGCCAGCAGCTCGCCCGGCGGGAGGGTAGAGACCCAGTACTTC.

The gene calls are TRBV30 and TRBJ1-2; TRBD1 matches at 7 bases. V shed 8 bases, J shed 1 base, and the junction held 16 bases outside the gene matches. CDR1 and CDR2 (germline): GTSNPN, SVGIG (reference sequence). The CDR3 is 16 amino acids. Here the CDR3 reads CARKRGGARSNYGYTF. The CDR3 nucleotides are TGTGCCCGCAAACGAGGGGGCGCACGAAGTAACTATGGCTACACCTTC.

The rearrangement uses TRBV7-9 and TRBJ2-7; 10 bases agree with TRBD2. Germline lookup yields CDR1 SEHNR and CDR2 FQNEAQ (reference sequence). CDR3 length: 19 residues. V lost 1 base and J lost 1; bases outside the gene matches: 13. The CDR3 DNA reads TGTGCCAGCAGCTTAGAAAGTTGGCTAGCGGGAGTCGGGTCCTACGAGCAGTACTTC. It specifies CASSLESWLAGVGSYEQYF.

The rearrangement joins TRBV5-1 to TRBJ2-3, with TRBD1 identical over 11 bases. This CDR3 comprises 15 residues. Losses at the gene ends were 1 base for V and 8 bases for J; bases not matched to a gene: 6. Germline V gives CDR1 SGHRS, CDR2 YFSETQ. The CDR3, as DNA: TGCGCCAGCAGCTTGTTCGGACAGGGGGCTACTACGCAGTATTTT. This encodes CASSLFGQGATTQYF.

This chain connects TRBV7-9 to TRBJ1-1; D might be TRBD1 (5 bases). V was trimmed by 4 bases and J by 1 base, leaving 13 bases between them. From germline, CDR1 is SEHNR and CDR2 FQNEAQ (reference sequence). This CDR3 has 15 amino acids. The CDR3 sequence: CASSYDSDGNTEAFF. As DNA, the CDR3 is TGTGCCAGCAGCTATGACAGTGATGGGAACACTGAAGCTTTCTTT.

The gene calls are TRBV19 and TRBJ2-1, with 12 nucleotides matching TRBD2. The V gene end was trimmed by 0 bases and the J gene end by 3 bases; junction bases not matched to a gene: 6. CDR3 length: 18 amino acids. Germline CDR1 is LNHDA and CDR2 is SQIVND (reference sequence). CDR3 DNA sequence: TGTGCCAGTAGTATAGATCCCCTGGGACTAGCGGGCTACAATGAGCAGTTCTTC. This encodes CASSIDPLGLAGYNEQFF. The variable domain in full, completed from reference TRBV19 and TRBJ2-1, reads DGGITQSPKYLFRKEGQNVTLSCEQNLNHDAMYWYRQDPGQGLRLIYYSQIVNDFQKGDIAEGYSVSREKKESFPLTVTSAQKNPTAFYLCASSIDPLGLAGYNEQFFGPGTRLTVL.

V usage is TRBV30 and J usage is TRBJ2-3; 7 nucleotides align to TRBD1. The CDR3 is 14 residues long. Germline V gene data show CDR1 as GTSNPN and CDR2 as SVGIG (reference sequence). V was clipped by 4 bases and J by 2 bases; unmatched bases: 6. In DNA, the CDR3 is TGTGCCTGGACACAGGGGAGAGACACAGATACGCAGTATTTT. This codes for CAWTQGRDTDTQYF.

This clone was seen only once. The V and J genes are TRBV19 and TRBJ1-1, with 7 bases matching TRBD1. This CDR3 is built from 15 residues. CDR1 is LNHDA, CDR2 SQIVND, per germline (reference sequence). With 7 bases clipped from V and 5 bases from J, the junction kept 13 bases outside the gene matches. The CDR3 nucleotides read TGTGCCAGTACCCAGACAGGGTTTGGTAGTACTGAAGCTTTCTTT. Translating it yields CASTQTGFGSTEAFF.

The rearrangement links TRBV15 to TRBJ2-5; 13 bases align to TRBD2. There are 16 residues in the CDR3. Germline loops: CDR1 LNHNV, CDR2 YYDKDF (reference sequence). Trimming cost V 5 bases and J 5 bases; bases outside gene matches: 8. CDR3 in amino acids: CATSDRLAGGEETQYF. The CDR3 DNA follows: TGTGCCACCAGCGACAGACTAGCGGGGGGAGAGGAGACCCAGTACTTC.

This clone appeared a single time. The chain combines TRBV25-1 with TRBJ2-3; 7 nucleotides line up with TRBD2. The junction had 5 bases not matched to a gene; V was cut back by 8 bases and J by 3 bases. Germline V gives CDR1 MGHDK, CDR2 SYGVNS. The CDR3 covers 13 residues. The CDR3 nucleotides are TGTGCCAGCGGAGATAGCGGGACAGATACGCAGTATTTT. Residues: CASGDSGTDTQYF.

This chain connects TRBV11-3 to TRBJ1-3; possible D gene TRBD1, 6 bases. Trimming removed 6 bases from V and 0 bases from J, with 12 bases in between. This CDR3 has 15 residues. Germline CDR1 reads SGHNT; CDR2 reads YENEEA. The CDR3 spells CASSPTGSSGNTIYF. CDR3 coding DNA: TGTGCCAGCAGTCCTACAGGGAGCTCTGGAAACACCATATATTTT.

CDR3 loop: CASSGGLSSFTDTQYF. CDR3 bases: TGTGCCAGCTCGGGCGGGTTGTCTTCTTTCACAGATACGCAGTATTTT. The gene calls are TRBV2 and TRBJ2-3; TRBD2 might be the D (5 bases). CDR1 is SNHLY, CDR2 FYNNEI, per germline. V was clipped by 8 bases and J by 2 bases, with 20 bases between them. This CDR3 contains 16 residues.

This chain links TRBV29-1 with TRBJ1-1; 9 bases agree with TRBD1. V shed 3 bases and J 1 base; nucleotides not matched to a gene: 6. CDR3 size: 15 residues. Germline V CDR1 and CDR2: SQVTM, ANQGSEA. CDR3 sequence reads: CSVEKPGQGNTEAFF. In DNA, the CDR3 is TGCAGCGTTGAGAAACCGGGACAGGGGAACACTGAAGCTTTCTTT.

V is TRBV5-4 and J is TRBJ2-7, with 7 bases matching TRBD2. V shed 0 bases, J shed 0 bases, and the junction held 12 bases outside the gene matches. The CDR3 loop spans 18 amino acids. Germline CDR1 is SGHNT and CDR2 is YYREEE (reference sequence). DNA of the CDR3: TGTGCCAGCAGCTTGGGAACTAGCGTCGGTCCTCGCTCCTACGAGCAGTACTTC. Its protein is CASSLGTSVGPRSYEQYF.

The chain has TRBV29-1 and TRBJ1-1; 7 nucleotides align to TRBD1. The V segment lost 6 bases and the J segment 1 base; nucleotides outside the gene matches: 11. Germline assignment: CDR1 SQVTM and CDR2 ANQGSEA. CDR3 length: 15 residues. The CDR3 protein is CSVSRGRTRNTEAFF. The CDR3 DNA reads as TGCAGCGTGAGTAGGGGGCGAACCAGGAACACTGAAGCTTTCTTT.

This clone was seen only once. The rearrangement uses TRBV5-4 and TRBJ2-7, with D tentatively TRBD2 (6 bases). V shed 4 bases and J shed 5 bases, with 16 bases lying between them. The CDR3 contains 14 residues. Germline CDR1 reads SGHNT; CDR2 reads YYREEE (reference sequence). For the CDR3, the DNA is TGTGCCAGCAGCGCGGGGCCTCGCCTCGACGAGCAGTACTTC. Translation: CASSAGPRLDEQYF.

The chain combines TRBV6-4 with TRBJ2-3; 10 bases are a match to TRBD2. The CDR3 loop spans 15 amino acids. Germline V gives CDR1 MRHNA, CDR2 SNTAGT. Losses at the gene ends were 3 bases for V and 1 base for J; bases not matched to a gene: 1. CDR3 residues: CASSETSGGTDTQYF. The CDR3 nucleotides are TGTGCCAGCAGTGAAACTAGCGGGGGCACAGATACGCAGTATTTT.

This clone has a handful of counts. CDR3 residues: CASSETGWTYYGYTF. The CDR3 coding sequence is TGTGCCAGCAGTGAAACGGGTTGGACATACTATGGCTACACCTTC. The rearrangement uses TRBV2 and TRBJ1-2, with D possibly being TRBD1 (5 bases). The CDR3 runs to 15 residues. The germline V and J ends were trimmed by 2 bases and 3 bases, with 13 bases remaining between them. Germline CDR1 SNHLY, CDR2 FYNNEI. Using reference TRBV2 and TRBJ1-2 for the parts outside the CDR3, the full variable domain is EPEVTQTPSHQVTQMGQEVILRCVPISNHLYFYWYRQILGQKVEFLVSFYNNEISEKSEIFDDQFSVERPDGSNFTLKIRSTKLEDSAMYFCASSETGWTYYGYTFGSGTRLTVV.

The chain joins TRBV5-8 to TRBJ2-1; maybe TRBD1 (5 bases). Germline loops: CDR1 SGHTS, CDR2 YDEGEE. Between the trimmed V and J ends, which lost 9 bases and 10 bases, there was a span of 14 bases. This CDR3 comprises 11 residues. CDR3 DNA: TGTGCCACCGTCCCAGGGCGGGAGCAGTTCTTC. Its translation is CATVPGREQFF.

The chain joins TRBV5-1 to TRBJ2-5; 9 bases are shared with TRBD2. The CDR3 covers 15 residues. Germline CDR1 reads SGHRS; CDR2 reads YFSETQ. V was clipped by 3 bases and J by 3 bases; unmatched bases: 6. CDR3 sequence (DNA): TGCGCCAGCAGCTCCGGGACTAGCAGTAAAGAGACCCAGTACTTC. Its translation is CASSSGTSSKETQYF.

The gene calls are TRBV5-1 and TRBJ1-1, with D unresolved. Between the trimmed V and J ends, which lost 0 bases and 2 bases, there was a span of 11 bases. Germline values: CDR1 SGHRS, CDR2 YFSETQ. The CDR3 totals 15 residues. DNA of the CDR3: TGCGCCAGCAGCTTGGTCGCCAGATATAACACTGAAGCTTTCTTT. Residues: CASSLVARYNTEAFF.

The chain carries TRBV30 and TRBJ1-5; 8 bases line up with TRBD1. Germline V gene sequence: CDR1 GTSNPN, CDR2 SVGIG (reference sequence). This CDR3 is 14 amino acids long. V lost 3 bases and J lost 4; bases outside the gene matches: 5. The CDR3: CAWRAQGANQPQHF. The CDR3 coding sequence is TGTGCCTGGAGAGCGCAGGGGGCGAATCAGCCCCAGCATTTT.

The chain links TRBV28 to TRBJ1-2; unclear D gene. With 6 bases removed from V and 8 bases from J, the gap between germline ends came to 13 bases. The CDR3 has 12 residues. CDR1 MDHEN and CDR2 SYDVKM come from the germline V gene. CDR3 sequence reads: CASSLPPGGYTF. CDR3 sequence (DNA): TGTGCCAGCAGCCTCCCACCGGGAGGCTACACCTTC.

This CDR3 reads CASSSTGGWSFGYTGELFF. The DNA for the CDR3 is TGTGCCAGCAGTTCCACAGGGGGTTGGTCGTTCGGATACACCGGGGAGCTGTTTTTT. The chain uses TRBV28 and TRBJ2-2; 8 bases fit TRBD1. Trimming removed 4 bases from V and 3 bases from J; junction bases left unmatched: 16. There are 19 residues in the CDR3. Germline CDR1 and CDR2: MDHEN and SYDVKM. Complete variable domain (other parts from reference TRBV28 and TRBJ2-2): DVKVTQSSRYLVKRTGEKVFLECVQDMDHENMFWYRQDPGLGLRLIYFSYDVKMKEKGDIPEGYSVSREKKERFSLILESASTNQTSMYLCASSSTGGWSFGYTGELFFGEGSRLTVL.

The chain has TRBV10-3 and TRBJ2-2; TRBD1 aligns across 7 bases. The CDR3 runs to 16 residues. V shed 3 bases and J 1 base; nucleotides not matched to a gene: 5. Germline values: CDR1 ENHRY, CDR2 SYGVKD. CDR3 residues: CAISDRTGENTGELFF. CDR3 nucleotides: TGTGCCATCAGTGATCGGACAGGCGAGAACACCGGGGAGCTGTTTTTT.

V usage is TRBV5-1 and J usage is TRBJ1-1, with D hard to call. Germline V CDR1 and CDR2: SGHRS, YFSETQ. V lost 1 base, J lost 1 base, and 8 bases lay in between. This CDR3 has 14 amino acids. The CDR3 spells CASSLSPGNTEAFF. As DNA, the CDR3 is TGCGCCAGCAGCTTGTCTCCCGGGAACACTGAAGCTTTCTTT.

The chain recombines TRBV6-5 with TRBJ2-7; D gene unclear. Germline V gene lookup returns CDR1 MNHEY and CDR2 SVGAGI. The CDR3 length is 15 residues. V lost 0 bases and J 1 base, leaving 10 bases between the germline ends. This chain's CDR3 is CASSYSSLGSYEQYF. CDR3 DNA sequence: TGTGCCAGCAGTTACTCGAGCCTAGGTTCCTACGAGCAGTACTTC.

This clone has more than one count but fewer than ten. This rearrangement joins TRBV6-6 to TRBJ2-7; D perhaps matches TRBD1 (6 bases). Germline CDR1 and CDR2: MNHNY and SVGAGI (reference sequence). Trimming left V 5 bases short and J 6 bases short, with 17 bases between. This CDR3 has 14 residues. CDR3 residues: CASSTTGVASEQYF. The DNA for the CDR3 is TGTGCCAGCAGTACGACAGGAGTCGCCTCCGAGCAGTACTTC.

This clone showed up just once. One junction end disagrees with the germline gene, perhaps due to a read error. The chain combines TRBV7-9 with TRBJ2-1; TRBD1 is a possible D gene (6 bases). Germline V gene lookup returns CDR1 SEHNR and CDR2 FQNEAQ (reference sequence). The CDR3 has 16 residues. CDR3 amino acids: CASSLAPGTPYNEQFF. In DNA form, the CDR3 reads TGTGCCAGCAGCCTAGCACCTGGGACACCCTACAATGAGCAGTTCTTC. Supplemented by reference TRBV7-9 and TRBJ2-1, the full variable domain reads DTGVSQNPRHKITKRGQNVTFRCDPISEHNRLYWYRQTLGQGPEFLTYFQNEAQLEKSRLLSDRFSAERPKGSFSTLEIQRTEQGDSAMYLCASSLAPGTPYNEQFFGPGTRLTVL.